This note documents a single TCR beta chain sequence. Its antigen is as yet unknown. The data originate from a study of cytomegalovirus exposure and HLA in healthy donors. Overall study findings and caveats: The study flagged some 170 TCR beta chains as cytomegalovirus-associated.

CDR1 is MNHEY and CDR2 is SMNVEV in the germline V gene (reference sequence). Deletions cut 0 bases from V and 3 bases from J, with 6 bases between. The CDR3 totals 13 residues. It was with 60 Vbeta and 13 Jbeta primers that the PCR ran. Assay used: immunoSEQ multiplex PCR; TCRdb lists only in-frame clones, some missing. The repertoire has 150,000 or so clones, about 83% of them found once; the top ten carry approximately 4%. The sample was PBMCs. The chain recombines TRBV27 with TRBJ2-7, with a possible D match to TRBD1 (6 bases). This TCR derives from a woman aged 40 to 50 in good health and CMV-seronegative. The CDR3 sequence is CASSLSRGYEQYF. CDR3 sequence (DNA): TGTGCCAGCAGTTTATCCAGGGGCTACGAGCAGTACTTC.